The TCR beta chain described here comes from a study of cytotoxic CD8 clonotypes in ibrutinib-treated CLL. Produced via immunoSEQ multiplex PCR; TCRdb's table is partial and in-frame only. The data hold tens of thousands of clones, with around 75% observed a single time. The V gene's germline CDR1 is GTSNPN and CDR2 SVGIG (reference sequence). Deletions cut 5 bases from V and 5 bases from J, with 22 bases between. The CDR3 sequence is 17 residues long. Sample: PBMCs, taken before ibrutinib treatment. This TCR was sampled from a human donor with chronic lymphocytic leukemia. The chain is built from TRBV30 and TRBJ1-6, with a weak D call TRBD1 (5 bases). CDR3 protein: CAWARLKRGFDNSPLHF. CDR3 coding DNA: TGTGCCTGGGCCCGACTTAAAAGGGGTTTCGATAATTCACCCCTCCACTTT.